This T cell receptor beta chain is drawn from a study of PD-L1 blockade in urothelial cancer. CDR3 length: 16 amino acids. Germline V gene data show CDR1 as LNHDA and CDR2 as SQIVND (reference sequence). The V segment lost 5 bases and the J segment 9 bases; nucleotides outside the gene matches: 15. In this sample, this clone turned up a few times. What it recognizes is unknown. The repertoire was sequenced with immunoSEQ multiplex PCR; TCRdb's copy has only in-frame clones and lacks some. This sample carries approximately 80,000 clones, 82% of them seen once, and the ten largest clones take more than 8%. Study observations and caveats: Durable-benefit cases showed more tumor-associated blood clone expansion at 3 weeks.

V and J are TRBV19 and TRBJ2-1; TRBD1 agrees at 8 bases. This TCR was recovered from a man aged 65 to 85 with urothelial cancer. The sample was PBMCs, taken around atezolizumab (anti-PD-L1) treatment. CDR3 sequence (DNA): TGTGCCAGTAGTGTACCTGTCGGCAGGGGGCAAGGTGAGCAGTTCTTC. It yields the protein CASSVPVGRGQGEQFF.